The sequence of this TCR beta chain was determined in a study of blood T cell repertoires in COVID-19. V was cut by 3 bases and J by 8 bases, with 14 bases left in between. Per germline, CDR1 SGHAT and CDR2 FQNNGV. The CDR3 is made up of 14 amino acids. Assay used: immunoSEQ multiplex PCR; TCRdb lists only in-frame clones, some missing. This sample has a few hundred thousand clones, with around four fifths found just once. Sequenced: peripheral blood. This sequence joins TRBV11-2 and TRBJ2-4; a possible D gene is TRBD1 (5 bases). The TCR originated in a woman aged 80 or over with COVID-19, enrolled during active disease. The CDR3 loop is CASSFRGPLDIQYF. In nucleotides, the CDR3 is TGTGCCAGCAGCTTTAGGGGTCCCCTCGACATTCAGTACTTC.